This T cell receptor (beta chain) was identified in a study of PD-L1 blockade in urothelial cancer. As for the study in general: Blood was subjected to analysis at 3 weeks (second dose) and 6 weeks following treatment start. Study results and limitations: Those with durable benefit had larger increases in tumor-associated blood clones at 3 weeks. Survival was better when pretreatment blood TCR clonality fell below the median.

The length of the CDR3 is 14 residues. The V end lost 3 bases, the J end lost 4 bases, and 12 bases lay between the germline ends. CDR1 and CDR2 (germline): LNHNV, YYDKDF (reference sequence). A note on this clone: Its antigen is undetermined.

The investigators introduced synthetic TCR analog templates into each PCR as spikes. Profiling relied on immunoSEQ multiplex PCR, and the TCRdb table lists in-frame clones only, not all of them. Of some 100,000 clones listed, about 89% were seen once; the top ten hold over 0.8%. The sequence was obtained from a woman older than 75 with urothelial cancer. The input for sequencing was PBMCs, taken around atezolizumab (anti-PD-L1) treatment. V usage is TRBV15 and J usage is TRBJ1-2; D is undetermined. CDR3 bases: TGTGCCACCAGCAGGGCGCGGGAAATCTATGGCTACACCTTC. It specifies CATSRAREIYGYTF. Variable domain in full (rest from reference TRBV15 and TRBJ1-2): DAMVIQNPRYQVTQFGKPVTLSCSQTLNHNVMYWYQQKSSQAPKLLFHYYDKDFNNEADTPDNFQSRRPNTSFCFLDIRSPGLGDTAMYLCATSRAREIYGYTFGSGTRLTVV.